Listed below are T cell receptor beta chains from one sample, sequenced in a study of TIL therapy for anti-PD-1-resistant metastatic lung cancer. The repertoire was sequenced with immunoSEQ multiplex PCR; TCRdb's copy has only in-frame clones and lacks some. The table has some 90,000 clones, roughly 65% seen once; the top ten hold roughly 11%. Here the sequenced sample was tumor tissue, taken at baseline. These receptors all come from a person aged 30 to 80 with non-small cell lung cancer. CDR3s include the opening cysteine and the closing phenylalanine or tryptophan. A D gene is named only where the DNA matches it firmly. Clone size appears in some rows only: once, few, many, or a class for an expanded clone.

v_gene	j_gene	d_gene	abundance	CDR3nt	CDR3aa
TRBV12-3/TRBV12-4	TRBJ1-1	.	.	TGTGCCAGCAGTTTCGGGGAGAACACTGAAGCTTTCTTT	CASSFGENTEAFF
TRBV15	TRBJ1-2	.	.	TGTGCCACCCGGGGGGGCAGGGAATACACCTTC	CATRGGREYTF
TRBV27	TRBJ2-1	TRBD1	many	TGTGCCAGCAGTTCACAGGGGGTGTTCAATGAGCAGTTCTTC	CASSSQGVFNEQFF
TRBV4-3	TRBJ1-1	.	.	TGCGCCAGCAGCCACAGGGAGGACACTGAAGCTTTCTTT	CASSHREDTEAFF
TRBV7-2	TRBJ2-3	.	few	TGTGCCAGCAGCTTTGATGGGGGTGGGACAGATACGCAGTATTTT	CASSFDGGGTDTQYF
TRBV11-2	TRBJ2-7	TRBD1	.	TGTGCCAGCAGCCTTCTCCCCGGGACAGGGCGTCTGGACGAGCAGTACTTC	CASSLLPGTGRLDEQYF
TRBV12-3/TRBV12-4	TRBJ2-7	TRBD2	.	TGTGCCAGCAGATGGGGGGGGGAGCAGTACTTC	CASRWGGEQYF
TRBV29-1	TRBJ1-2	.	.	TGCAGCGTTGAAGACACAGTGTATAATGGCTACACCTTC	CSVEDTVYNGYTF
TRBV7-8	TRBJ2-5	TRBD1	.	TGTGCCAGCAGCTTTGGGACAGGAAAGACCCAGTACTTC	CASSFGTGKTQYF
TRBV6-5	TRBJ1-2	.	.	TGTGCCAGCAGCACCCCCGGGGGACGCGGCTACACCTTC	CASSTPGGRGYTF
TRBV7-9	TRBJ1-5	.	many	TGTGCCAGCAGCCTTACGGTGGGGCCCCAGCATTTT	CASSLTVGPQHF
TRBV20-1	TRBJ2-3	.	.	TGCAGTGCTGAACGCATCGATACGCAGTATTTT	CSAERIDTQYF
TRBV24-1	TRBJ2-1	TRBD1	medium-sized	TGTGCCACCGAAGGGACAGGGGCCGGCCAAGATCAGTTCTTC	CATEGTGAGQDQFF
TRBV29-1	TRBJ1-1	.	.	TGCAGCGCCAAGGGACAACTGAACACTGAAGCTTTCTTT	CSAKGQLNTEAFF
TRBV4-1	TRBJ1-2	.	many	TGCGCCAGCAGCCCGATAGGCGGCTACACCTTC	CASSPIGGYTF
TRBV5-6	TRBJ1-5	.	.	TGTGCCAGCAGCTCCCAAGGTAGCAATCAGCCCCAGCATTTT	CASSSQGSNQPQHF
TRBV5-4	TRBJ2-1	TRBD2	once	TGTGCCAGCCTCGTTTGGGCGGGAGGAGGCAATGAGCAGTTCTTC	CASLVWAGGGNEQFF
TRBV15	TRBJ1-2	TRBD1	few	TGTGCCACCAGGACCCCCAGGGACAGCTATGGCTACACCTTC	CATRTPRDSYGYTF